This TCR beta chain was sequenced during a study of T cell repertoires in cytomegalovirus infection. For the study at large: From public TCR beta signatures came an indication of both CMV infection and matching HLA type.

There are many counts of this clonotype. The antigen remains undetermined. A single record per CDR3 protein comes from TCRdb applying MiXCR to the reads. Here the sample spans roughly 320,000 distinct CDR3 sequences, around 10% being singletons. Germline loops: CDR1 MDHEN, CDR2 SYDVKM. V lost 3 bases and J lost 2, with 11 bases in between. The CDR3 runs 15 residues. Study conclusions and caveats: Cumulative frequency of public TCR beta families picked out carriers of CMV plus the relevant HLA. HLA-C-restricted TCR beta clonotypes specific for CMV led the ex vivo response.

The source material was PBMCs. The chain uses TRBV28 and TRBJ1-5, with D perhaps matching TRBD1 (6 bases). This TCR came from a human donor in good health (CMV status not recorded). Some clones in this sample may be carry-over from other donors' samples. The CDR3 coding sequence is TGTGCCAGCAGTTTGAAGGGGGGGGGCAATCAGCCCCAGCATTTT. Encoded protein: CASSLKGGGNQPQHF.